This paragraph reports one TCR beta chain. The source of the sample is a study of OX40 agonist ivuxolimab in advanced cancers. The CDR3 contains 15 residues. Germline values: CDR1 MDHEN, CDR2 SYDVKM. J lost 5 bases, V lost 3 bases, and 7 bases had no gene match. Libraries were prepared by immunoSEQ multiplex PCR; TCRdb keeps only in-frame clonotypes and omits some of them. Of 50,000 or so clones in the sample, 81% are singletons; the top ten hold 0.75%. This sequence joins TRBV28 and TRBJ1-5, with 7 nucleotides matching TRBD1. Sequencing used CD4+ or CD8+ T cells sorted from blood, obtained in a trial of the OX40 agonist ivuxolimab. The origin of this receptor is an adult with an advanced solid tumor such as melanoma, head and neck, liver or kidney cancer. The CDR3 DNA is TGTGCCAGCAGTTTCAGAGACAGGGACGATCAGCCCCAGCATTTT. Translating gives CASSFRDRDDQPQHF.